The source of this T cell receptor beta chain is a study of CD8 T cells in ankylosing spondylitis. Study results and limitations: Characteristic, it appeared, of ankylosing spondylitis blood was a TCR beta motif of roughly 8 highly homologous variants. Disease-linked clones reportedly showed significant enrichment in matched ankylosing spondylitis synovial fluid. There were earlier reports of some motif variants in reactive arthritis synovial fluid and blood.

There are 16 residues in the CDR3. Germline V CDR1 and CDR2: MGHRA, YSYEKL. The V end lost 2 bases, the J end lost 7 bases, and 18 bases lay between the germline ends. TCRdb reanalysed the 5' RACE reads using MiXCR and keeps one entry per CDR3 protein. The profile shows approximately 540,000 distinct CDR3 sequences, roughly 12% of them singletons. Of note for this clonotype: The antigen is undetermined.

This TCR was sampled from a male donor with ankylosing spondylitis. This sequence joins TRBV4-1 and TRBJ2-1, with D perhaps given as TRBD1 or TRBD2 (6 bases each). What was sequenced was blood, either unsorted or a sorted T cell fraction (not recorded which). DNA for the CDR3: TGCGCCAGCAGCCAATGGGGGGACAACAGAATGAATGAGCAGTTCTTC. This translates into CASSQWGDNRMNEQFF.